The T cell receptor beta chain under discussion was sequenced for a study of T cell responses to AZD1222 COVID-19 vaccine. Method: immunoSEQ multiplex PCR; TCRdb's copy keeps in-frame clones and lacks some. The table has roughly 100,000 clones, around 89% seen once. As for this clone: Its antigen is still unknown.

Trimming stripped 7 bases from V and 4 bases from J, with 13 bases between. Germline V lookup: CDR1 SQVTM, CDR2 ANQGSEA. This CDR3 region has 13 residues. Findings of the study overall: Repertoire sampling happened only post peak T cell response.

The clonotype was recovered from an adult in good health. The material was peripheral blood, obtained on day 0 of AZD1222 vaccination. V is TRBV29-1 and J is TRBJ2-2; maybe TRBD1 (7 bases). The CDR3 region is CSASQGGTGELFF. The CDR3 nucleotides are TGCAGCGCCTCCCAGGGGGGCACCGGGGAGCTGTTTTTT.